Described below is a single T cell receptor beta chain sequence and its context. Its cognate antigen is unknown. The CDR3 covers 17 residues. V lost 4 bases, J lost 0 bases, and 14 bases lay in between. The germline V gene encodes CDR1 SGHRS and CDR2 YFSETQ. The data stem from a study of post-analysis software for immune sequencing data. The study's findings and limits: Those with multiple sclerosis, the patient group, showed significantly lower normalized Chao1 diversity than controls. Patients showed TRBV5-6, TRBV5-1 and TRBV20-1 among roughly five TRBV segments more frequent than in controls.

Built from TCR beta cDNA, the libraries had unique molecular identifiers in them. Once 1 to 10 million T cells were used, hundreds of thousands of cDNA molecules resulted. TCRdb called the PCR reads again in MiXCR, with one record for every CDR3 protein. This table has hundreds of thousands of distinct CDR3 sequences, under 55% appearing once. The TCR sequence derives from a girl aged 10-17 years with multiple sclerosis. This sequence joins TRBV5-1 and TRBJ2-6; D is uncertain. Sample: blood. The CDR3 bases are TGCGCCAGCAGCATCCAAGGACCGACCTCTGGGGCCAACGTCCTGACTTTC. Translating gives CASSIQGPTSGANVLTF.